This T cell receptor beta chain was sequenced during a study of T-cell memory formation after mild COVID-19. Study overall: Among the donors, TCR clusters were largely specific to each donor.

TCRdb called the 5' RACE reads again in MiXCR, with one record for every CDR3 protein. The sample holds hundreds of thousands of distinct CDR3 sequences; 18% are singletons and the top ten take approximately 13%. Study-level points and caveats: Some SARS-CoV-2-responding clones were already detected in memory before infection. The study found balanced CD4/CD8 in clones contracting day 15 to 85 and a CD4+ lean in later expanders. Second-wave clones with a day 37 peak had unconfirmed SARS-CoV-2 specificity.

Deletions cut 1 base from V and 4 bases from J, with 10 bases between. Germline V gene sequence: CDR1 LGHNA, CDR2 YNFKEQ. There are 14 residues in the CDR3. Points on this clonotype: The antigen remains unidentified.

This clonotype was obtained from an adult woman who had mild COVID-19 (a few samples of this study predate the infection). Cell type and time point are not known. The chain has TRBV4-2 and TRBJ1-2; D gene unclear. The sequenced sample consisted of PBMCs or a T cell subset sorted from them (not recorded which). The CDR3 sequence: CASSQGGGFYGYTF. The CDR3 nucleotides read TGTGCCAGCAGCCAAGGGGGTGGTTTCTATGGCTACACCTTC.